A selection of T cell receptor beta chains follows, all from one sample in a study of T cell responses to AZD1222 COVID-19 vaccine. The table came from immunoSEQ multiplex PCR; TCRdb's copy has only in-frame clones and leaves some out. The data hold about 81,000 clones, with approximately 90% observed a single time. The sample in question was peripheral blood, obtained 28 days after the second AZD1222 dose. The receptor source for this set is an adult who received the AZD1222 COVID-19 vaccine. Both conserved end residues are part of each CDR3. A D gene is named only where the DNA matches it firmly. The size field is filled for only some rows; it gives once, few, many or a size class.

D gene,CDR3 length,V gene,J gene,clone size,CDR3 protein,CDR3 DNA
-,14,TRBV10-3,TRBJ1-2,-,CAISDLVGTYGYTF,TGTGCCATCAGTGACCTCGTAGGGACTTATGGCTACACCTTC
-,15,TRBV9,TRBJ1-1,-,CASSVVRQANTEAFF,TGTGCCAGCAGCGTAGTGCGGCAGGCGAACACTGAAGCTTTCTTT
-,16,TRBV27,TRBJ2-1,-,CASRLASRGRGNEQFF,TGTGCCAGCAGACTCGCCTCCCGGGGGAGGGGGAATGAGCAGTTCTTC
TRBD1,14,TRBV29-1,TRBJ2-2,once,CSVVGQGNTGELFF,TGCAGCGTTGTGGGACAGGGCAACACCGGGGAGCTGTTTTTT
-,18,TRBV28,TRBJ2-2,-,CASSPPKDLLSNTGELFF,TGTGCCAGCAGTCCCCCGAAAGACCTTCTTTCGAACACCGGGGAGCTGTTTTTT
TRBD1,16,TRBV9,TRBJ2-2,-,CASSAGPDRATGELFF,TGTGCCAGCAGCGCTGGCCCGGACAGGGCCACCGGGGAGCTGTTTTTT
-,14,TRBV9,TRBJ2-1,-,CASSVVPGYNEQFF,TGTGCCAGCAGCGTAGTGCCGGGTTACAATGAGCAGTTCTTC
-,14,TRBV15,TRBJ2-7,-,CATSRDGTIYEQYF,TGTGCCACCAGCAGAGATGGAACAATCTACGAGCAGTACTTC
TRBD1,14,TRBV28,TRBJ2-1,-,CASRSGQGYNEQFF,TGTGCCAGCAGGTCTGGACAGGGGTACAATGAGCAGTTCTTC
-,15,TRBV5-6,TRBJ1-1,-,CASTSWGGQNTEAFF,TGTGCCAGCACCTCCTGGGGGGGCCAGAACACTGAAGCTTTCTTT
-,13,TRBV29-1,TRBJ2-5,once,CSVEGGGVETQYF,TGCAGCGTTGAAGGAGGGGGGGTGGAGACCCAGTACTTC
-,14,TRBV6-2/TRBV6-3,TRBJ2-3,-,CASSYVVDTDTQYF,TGTGCCAGCAGTTACGTGGTAGACACAGATACGCAGTATTTT
TRBD1,18,TRBV7-6,TRBJ2-2,-,CASSLGGTGTGPTGELFF,TGTGCCAGCAGCTTAGGAGGGACCGGGACAGGGCCCACCGGGGAGCTGTTTTTT
TRBD1,11,TRBV29-1,TRBJ2-7,-,CSVEDSGQPFF,TGCAGCGTTGAAGATTCGGGACAGCCCTTCTTC
-,13,TRBV19,TRBJ1-2,-,CASSMPQNYGYTF,TGTGCCAGTAGTATGCCACAGAACTATGGCTACACCTTC
TRBD1,14,TRBV6-5,TRBJ2-2,-,CASSSTGETGELFF,TGTGCCAGCAGTTCGACAGGGGAAACCGGGGAGCTGTTTTTT
-,13,TRBV12-3/TRBV12-4,TRBJ1-1,-,CASSLTAHTEAFF,TGTGCCAGCAGCCTAACAGCCCACACTGAAGCTTTCTTT
-,14,TRBV27,TRBJ2-3,-,CASSVTKATDTQYF,TGTGCCAGCAGTGTCACCAAGGCCACAGATACGCAGTATTTT
-,17,TRBV27,TRBJ1-1,-,CASSLIPGAVLSSEAFF,TGTGCCAGCAGTTTAATTCCCGGGGCGGTTCTGTCGTCTGAAGCTTTCTTT
-,15,TRBV6-1,TRBJ1-3,-,CASSEIHYSGNTIYF,TGTGCCAGCAGTGAAATTCACTACTCTGGAAACACCATATATTTT